This T cell receptor (beta chain) was identified during a study of cytomegalovirus exposure and HLA in healthy donors (dated by TCRdb to 2016 to 2017). Context from the whole study: An earlier analysis of approximately 550 of the donors reported about 290 Gb of sequence data and around 120 million unique TCR beta sequences from about 180 million T cells. Typing coverage differed by locus: A, B, C, DRB1 and DQB1 were typed in about 620-640 donors, DQA1 in around 500, DPA1 in 600 to 610, and DPB1 in just under 490. Alongside the repertoire data, information on donor age, sex, ethnicity and CMV serostatus was compiled. Every discovery cohort repertoire had been produced on one sequencing platform. The aim of the study was to test whether cataloging public T cell receptors could identify signatures of past pathogen exposure. About five DR-DQ haplotypes were handled as single units for association and clustering, since linkage in the cohort was strong. High-throughput TCR immunosequencing, statistical association of individual TCRs with disease status, and machine learning were combined to predict cytomegalovirus infection status. The study profiled the T cell repertoires of about 640 subjects by immunosequencing and related them to cytomegalovirus serostatus. Across approximately 400 genotyped donors of the cohort, an average of roughly 200,000 unique TCR beta nucleotide sequences per donor were sequenced, and 15% to 20% of those sequences were non-productive. Among the roughly 400 genotyped donors, about 85% belonged to the genetic ancestry cluster associated with self-reported Caucasian donors. Rather than using new phenotypic data, the later analysis identified candidate immune exposures from TCR beta sequences and from how often those sequences occurred across donors. An earlier analysis of some 500 of the donors used high-throughput TCR beta sequencing to judge whether each TCR beta V gene segment behaved as functional or pseudogenic. HLA typing covered class I and class II loci at four-digit resolution. About 330 gigabases of sequencing data and 75 million to 85 million unique TCR sequences made up an early release that covered 500 to 650 HLA-typed donors. A separate validation cohort of over a hundred different subjects was used in addition to the 666-subject first cohort. To study patterns of TCR occurrence, a later analysis re-analyzed previously published TCR beta repertoires from around 700 donors and added high-resolution HLA genotyping. A later genetic analysis used genome-wide SNP genotypes for about 65% of the 666 donors, treating that subset as a discovery cohort.

Measured from the cysteine to the phenylalanine, the CDR3 is 14 residues long. The kept DNA is CDR3 alone, 42 bases in frame from the first base. Based on the germline V gene, the CDR1 and CDR2 sequences are LGHNT and FRNRAP. V and J are truncated by 6 bases and 2 bases respectively, leaving an intervening sequence of 13 bases. Points on this clone: Its target antigen remains unknown. Nothing much larger sits one base from this clone, and base qualities are not available. The same CDR3 also results from other DNA sequences found in this sample.

The research as a whole found: When HLA alleles, especially DR and DQ, strongly co-occurred, attributing TCR associations to individual alleles was difficult. The 87-base-pair reads could not distinguish some IMGT-functional V segments, including TRBV6-2 and TRBV6-3, so those segments were excluded. A later analysis found that TCR association rates varied across HLA loci, with DRB1 alleles showing the most associated TCRs and HLA-C alleles the fewest. An earlier analysis of approximately 530 of the donors showed that most TCR beta V segments appeared in productive rearrangements either about 87% or about 30% of the time, which broadly matched IMGT annotations. Only TCR beta chains were sequenced in this cohort, and the absence of alpha or paired-chain data limited detectable features. According to a later analysis, most CMV-associated TCR beta chains appeared to be HLA-restricted, and the HLA associations seemed to be driven largely by CMV exposure. In both the original and validation cohorts, the classifier was reported to diagnose cytomegalovirus status with high specificity and sensitivity. A few of the identified cytomegalovirus-associated TCR beta chains were confirmed in vitro to be specific for cytomegalovirus antigens. A further reported finding was that TCR beta sequences accurately predicted the HLA-A and HLA-B alleles for most subjects in the first cohort. Sequencing depth was assumed to be roughly uniform across donors in the presence/absence analyses, though that assumption may not hold. A later analysis reported that several top co-occurrence clusters appeared linked to parvovirus B19, influenza, CMV and Epstein-Barr virus. Because HLA typing was missing for some donors at each locus, association tests included only the typed subset. It was suggested by the authors that the approach could potentially be generalized to other disease states and immunological phenotypes. According to a later genetic analysis, donors in an Asian-associated ancestry cluster had fewer N-insertions in productive TCRs than the approximately 650-donor mean. Approximately 16 rarely observed V segments, including chromosome 9 orphons, were excluded from the earlier analysis of several hundred of the donors because counts were too low. The sequencing pipeline was judged likely to have produced a cluster of highly shared sequence variants as a technical artifact. Linkage disequilibrium might explain the correlated functional status among segregating V segments, but an unknown experimental factor could not be ruled out. V-gene and J-gene trimming of TCR beta chains was associated with a missense DCLRE1C variant in a later genetic analysis, and the association was replicated in an independent cohort. A later analysis associated about 18,000 TCR beta sequences with specific HLA alleles at a false discovery rate of 0.05. For the cohort, immune exposure information was limited to CMV serostatus. The study listed over 150 TCR beta chains as associated with cytomegalovirus. Most TCR sequences were observed very rarely across donors, whereas some public TCRs were present in many individuals. A later analysis found that HLA-associated TCR beta chains were more clonally expanded and had lower generation probabilities than equally common non-associated chains.

Receptors were amplified or captured by the immunoSEQ multiplex PCR assay. For the multiplex PCR, a mixture combining 60 forward primers for TCR Vbeta segments and 13 reverse primers for TCR Jbeta segments was used. The CDR3 region of rearranged TCR beta genes was amplified from genomic DNA with a multiplex PCR assay. Amplified TCR beta libraries were sequenced as 87-base-pair reads on the Illumina HiSeq System. On the study's bioinformatics: Across the 700 or so repertoires, a later analysis counted approximately 83 million unique TCR beta chains, around 10 million of which were shared by at least two donors. Raw reads were error-corrected and collapsed into unique sequences by a nearest-neighbor algorithm in which closely related sequences were merged to remove PCR and sequencing errors. To assign V, D and J gene segments, CDR3 sequences were aligned to IMGT reference sequences. For a sequence to be retained, a match of at least six nucleotides to both a V gene segment and a J gene segment was required. Rearrangements were classified as productive when the CDR3 lacked stop codons and remained in frame with V and J, and all other rearrangements were classified as non-productive. CDR3 was defined by IMGT convention, running from the second conserved V-encoded cysteine to the conserved J-encoded phenylalanine. In an earlier analysis of more than 550 of the donors, sequences lacking an unambiguous match to a single V gene segment were excluded. An earlier analysis of a few hundred of the donors classified V segments as functional when productive rearrangements were above 56.7% and as segregating when the standard deviation between donors was above 5%. A statistical classification framework was built for diagnosing cytomegalovirus status from the catalog of TCR beta chain sequences. In a later analysis, V and J genes were assigned by comparing TCR nucleotide sequences against IMGT/GENE-DB human TR gene sequences. In a later analysis, CDR3 sequences and most-parsimonious VDJ recombination scenarios were assigned using the TCRdist pipeline. A later analysis defined each TCR beta chain by its CDR3 amino acid sequence plus V-gene family, and excluded reads lacking a unique V-gene family. In a later analysis, approximately 590 highly shared, low-generation-probability nucleotide sequences were removed to address suspected cross-contamination and a sequencing artifact. For each public chain, a later analysis derived a clonal expansion index from normalized ranks of inferred template counts within each repertoire. Generation probabilities in a later analysis came from a VDJ recombination model fitted to out-of-frame rearrangements, and those results were checked against IGoR. A later analysis scored TCR-TCR, TCR-HLA and TCR-CMV co-occurrence with hypergeometric tests, applying a repertoire-size bias correction to TCR pairs. A later analysis estimated false discovery rates by permuting HLA or CMV assignments 20 times. A later analysis grouped co-occurring TCRs with DBSCAN, adding TCRdist sequence similarity when clustering within HLA-allele-positive subsets. Repertoires with fewer than 30,000 or more than 120,000 public chains, plus five repertoires with anomalous nucleotide sharing, were excluded from co-occurrence clustering. TCRdb obtained this table from immuneACCESS and retained in-frame rearrangements with V and J assigned. These tables miss some clones; where compared with another copy, unresolved V genes account for less than half of the shortfall, and the remainder is unexplained. V, J and clone size are taken as reported in that table, and D and trimming were inferred from the DNA itself. This sample is represented by 90,000 to 120,000 clones; less than 75% of them were singletons. The ten largest clonotypes hold about 11% of the sample.

The cohort comprised approximately 700 healthy bone marrow donors. All cohort members were sampled while nominally healthy, although unrecorded immune exposures were likely present. The donor was CMV seropositive and was included in the group of 250 to 300 seropositive cohort members. A peripheral blood sample was collected from each donor, and TCR beta sequencing was performed on peripheral blood mononuclear cells. The Qiagen DNeasy Blood Extraction Kit was used to extract genomic DNA from the blood cell samples. This TCR derives from a man aged 40-50 years in good health and CMV-seropositive. The rearrangement combines TRBV12-5 with TRBJ1-1; TRBD1 could be the D gene, as 6 bases match. What was sequenced was PBMCs. The base sequence is TGTGCTAGTGGCCTAGGGGGACCAAACACTGAAGCTTTCTTT. This translates into CASGLGGPNTEAFF.